The entry below gives a single TCR beta chain sequence along with its context. The protocol was immunoSEQ multiplex PCR, while the TCRdb copy is restricted to in-frame clones and leaves out a portion. Seen here are roughly 450,000 clones, around 91% observed once, and the top ten hold about 0.6%. The CDR3 is 18 residues long. Per the germline V gene, CDR1 is SGHKS and CDR2 is YYEKEE (reference sequence). Trimming at V came to 0 bases and at J to 1 base, leaving 10 bases not matched to a gene. This sample stems from a study of blood T cell repertoires in COVID-19. The source of this sequence is a man aged 18-30 years who had recovered from COVID-19. Sequencing input: PBMCs or T cells enriched from blood (not recorded which). The chain recombines TRBV5-5 with TRBJ1-3, with 7 bases lining up with TRBD1. CDR3 bases: TGTGCCAGCAGCTTGGATCTTTTAGGGGGCGGGTCTGGAAACACCATATATTTT. This codes for CASSLDLLGGGSGNTIYF.